Listed here is a single T cell receptor beta chain. Its antigen is unknown. The sample comes from a study of immune cell composition in non-small cell lung cancer. As for the study in general: Most cases were lung adenocarcinoma or squamous cell carcinoma. Broader study findings: It was not proven that tumour-reactive clones equal dominant tumour-associated clones. Squamous carcinomas (roughly 80%) more often had tumour-associated clones >0.5% than adenocarcinomas (33%).

V lost 0 bases to trimming and J lost 8 bases, with 18 bases between them. The CDR3 spans 16 residues. The germline CDR1 and CDR2 sequences are SGHRS and YFSETQ. Some clones are missing from TCRdb's copy, which holds only in-frame ones; the method was immunoSEQ multiplex PCR. Of a few thousand clones in the sample, 60% to 75% are singletons; the top ten hold about 25%. Normal lung was sampled as far from the tumour as possible, at least 3 cm. The J gene is TRBJ2-1, the V gene TRBV5-1, with a tentative D call TRBD1 (6 bases). Sequenced: non-adjacent lung tissue. The receptor was derived from a human donor with non-small cell lung cancer. This CDR3 is CASSLVGTDKGDEQFF. Here the CDR3 DNA reads TGCGCCAGCAGCTTGGTCGGGACCGACAAGGGGGATGAGCAGTTCTTC.